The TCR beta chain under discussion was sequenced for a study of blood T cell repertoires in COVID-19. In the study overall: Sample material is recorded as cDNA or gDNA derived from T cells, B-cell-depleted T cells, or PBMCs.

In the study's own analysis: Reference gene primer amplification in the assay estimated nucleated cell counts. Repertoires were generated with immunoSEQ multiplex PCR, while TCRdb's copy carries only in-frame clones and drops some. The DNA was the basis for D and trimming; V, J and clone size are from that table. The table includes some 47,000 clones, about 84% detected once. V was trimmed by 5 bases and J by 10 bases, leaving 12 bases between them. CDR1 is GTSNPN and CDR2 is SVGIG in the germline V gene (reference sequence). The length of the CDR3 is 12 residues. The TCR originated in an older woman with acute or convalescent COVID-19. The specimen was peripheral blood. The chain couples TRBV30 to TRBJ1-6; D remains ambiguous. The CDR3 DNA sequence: TGTGCCTGGGGCGGAGTCTCATCACCCCTCCACTTT. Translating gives CAWGGVSSPLHF.